What follows are 26 T cell receptor beta chains derived from one specimen sequenced in a study of Graves' ophthalmopathy and Graves' hyperthyroidism. Using RNA transcripts, the TCR beta CDR3 regions were amplified. Amplification began with first-round RT-PCR using HTBI primers, then second-round multiplex PCR was performed. TCRdb fed the multiplex PCR reads into MiXCR, producing one record per CDR3 protein. The data contain about 370,000 distinct CDR3 sequences, 15% to 20% of them seen just once; the ten biggest clones take up around 1.4%. The sequenced sample was peripheral blood. The receptor source for this set is a woman aged 18-29 years with Graves' ophthalmopathy.

This clonotype was observed at least ten times. The rearrangement joins TRBV24-1 to TRBJ2-3; no firm D call. CDR3 length equals 15 residues. Germline lookup yields CDR1 KGHDR and CDR2 SFDVKD. Trimming pared 5 bases from V and 1 base from J, leaving 12 bases between. CDR3 bases: TGTGCCACCAGTGGGGTTTCAGTTGGCACAGATACGCAGTATTTT. It is translated as CATSGVSVGTDTQYF.

This clonotype came up many times. The gene calls are TRBV7-9 and TRBJ2-7; tentatively, D is TRBD1 (6 bases). The CDR3 spans 14 residues. Germline loops: CDR1 SEHNR, CDR2 FQNEAQ (reference sequence). V was clipped by 5 bases and J by 5 bases, with 16 bases between them. This CDR3 is CASSTQTGLHEQYF. CDR3 in DNA: TGTGCCAGCAGCACACAGACAGGCCTCCACGAGCAGTACTTC.

This clonotype was counted many times. This chain connects TRBV28 to TRBJ1-2; D perhaps matches TRBD1 (5 bases). This CDR3 contains 18 residues. The V end lost 3 bases, the J end lost 8 bases, and 28 bases lay between the germline ends. Per the germline V gene, CDR1 is MDHEN and CDR2 is SYDVKM. CDR3 sequence (DNA): TGTGCCAGCAGTTTGTCCGGCGTGGGAGGGGCCTACAACAGAGGCTACACCTTC. Translation: CASSLSGVGGAYNRGYTF.

This clonotype was seen at least ten times. This chain joins TRBV5-1 and TRBJ2-7; TRBD1 aligns across 7 bases. J lost 3 bases, V lost 4 bases, and 7 bases had no gene match. The germline V gene has CDR1 SGHRS and CDR2 YFSETQ. This CDR3 contains 14 residues. CDR3 nucleotide sequence: TGCGCCAGCAGCCATTCTCCAGGGGGCTACGAGCAGTACTTC. Amino acids: CASSHSPGGYEQYF.

This clonotype was counted ten times or more. J is TRBJ2-7 and V is TRBV11-3, with 11 bases that match TRBD2. CDR1 is SGHNT and CDR2 is YENEEA in the germline V gene. This CDR3 region has 17 residues. V shed 5 bases and J 7 bases; nucleotides not matched to a gene: 16. CDR3 DNA: TGTGCCAGCAGCGATCCTAGCGGGGGGCCTGTGTTCTGGGAGCAGTACTTC. Amino acids: CASSDPSGGPVFWEQYF. The full variable domain, with the rest looked up from reference TRBV11-3 and TRBJ2-7, is EAGVVQSPRYKIIEKKQPVAFWCNPISGHNTLYWYLQNLGQGPELLIRYENEEAVDDSQLPKDRFSAERLKGVDSTLKIQPAELGDSAVYLCASSDPSGGPVFWEQYFGPGTRLTVT.

This clonotype was detected many times. The chain couples TRBV2 to TRBJ1-1, with no clear D. Germline V CDR1 and CDR2: SNHLY, FYNNEI. V was trimmed by 0 bases and J by 7 bases, leaving 6 bases between them. This CDR3 contains 12 residues. DNA of the CDR3: TGTGCCAGCAGTGAAGCGCGGTTTGAAGCTTTCTTT. Translation: CASSEARFEAFF.

The chain combines TRBV6-1 with TRBJ2-5; 12 nucleotides line up with TRBD2. CDR3 size: 16 residues. Germline V gives CDR1 MNHNS, CDR2 SASEGT. J gave up 2 bases and V 7 bases, and 8 bases lay outside the gene matches. CDR3 sequence reads: CASIPGLAGLQETQYF. Here the CDR3 DNA reads TGTGCCAGCATCCCGGGACTAGCGGGCCTACAAGAGACCCAGTACTTC.

In this sample, this clonotype turned up many times. V and J are TRBV12-3 or TRBV12-4 and TRBJ1-5; a possible D gene is TRBD1 (5 bases). V lost 4 bases and J lost 2, with 18 bases in between. The CDR3 has 17 residues. The CDR3 region has the DNA TGTGCCAGCAGTTCCGGGGACCGCCACTCGGGCAATCAGCCCCAGCATTTT. Translating gives CASSSGDRHSGNQPQHF.

The rearrangement uses TRBV6-2 or TRBV6-3 and TRBJ2-7; TRBD1 matches 10 bases. CDR1 and CDR2 from the germline V gene are MNHEY and SVGEGT. V lost 5 bases and J lost 2; bases outside the gene matches: 6. The CDR3 is 15 amino acids. The CDR3 bases are TGTGCCAGCAGTCATGACAGGGGGCTGACCTACGAGCAGTACTTC. Its protein product is CASSHDRGLTYEQYF.

This clonotype occurred many times. The V gene is TRBV28, the J gene TRBJ2-7, with TRBD2 matching over 9 bases. V lost 2 bases to trimming and J lost 2 bases; unmatched junction nucleotides: 4. The CDR3 has 15 residues. Germline V gene lookup returns CDR1 MDHEN and CDR2 SYDVKM. CDR3 loop: CASSLGLAGTYEQYF. CDR3 DNA: TGTGCCAGCAGTTTAGGGCTAGCGGGGACCTACGAGCAGTACTTC.

Many counts were recorded for this clonotype. The chain joins TRBV12-3 or TRBV12-4 to TRBJ2-7, with unresolved D. V lost 5 bases, J lost 5 bases, and 10 bases lay in between. CDR3 length equals 12 residues. CDR3 DNA sequence: TGTGCCAGCAGTCACCAGCGAAACGAGCAGTACTTC. Amino acid sequence: CASSHQRNEQYF.

This clonotype was seen repeatedly, ten times or more. This rearrangement joins TRBV18 to TRBJ1-5, with D unclear. CDR1 and CDR2 (germline): KGHSH, LQKENI. This CDR3 region has 14 residues. Deletions cut 6 bases from V and 9 bases from J, with 18 bases between. CDR3 region: CASSTTGSNGPQHF. CDR3 coding DNA: TGTGCCAGCTCCACCACGGGCAGTAACGGGCCCCAGCATTTT.

This clonotype was recorded many times. V and J are TRBV7-2 and TRBJ1-1; 9 positions agree with TRBD1. The germline gives CDR1 SGHTA, CDR2 FQGNSA. Losses at the gene ends were 4 bases for V and 4 bases for J; bases not matched to a gene: 4. The CDR3 spans 14 residues. CDR3 DNA sequence: TGTGCCAGCAGCTGGCCGGGACAGGGCACTGAAGCTTTCTTT. Amino acid sequence: CASSWPGQGTEAFF. Together with reference TRBV7-2 and TRBJ1-1, the CDR3 gives the full variable domain: GAGVSQSPSNKVTEKGKDVELRCDPISGHTALYWYRQSLGQGLEFLIYFQGNSAPDKSGLPSDRFSAERTGGSVSTLTIQRTQQEDSAVYLCASSWPGQGTEAFFGQGTRLTVV.

Remarks on this clonotype: With a much larger clone just one base away, this may be a read error. The chain joins TRBV5-5 to TRBJ1-1; D unclear. The CDR3 length is 13 residues. CDR1 is SGHKS, CDR2 YYEKEE, per germline (reference sequence). In DNA form, the CDR3 reads TGTGCCAGCAGCTCGGATCTGAACGCTGAAGCTTTCTTT. Translating it yields CASSSDLNAEAFF.

This clonotype was seen repeatedly, ten times or more. The J gene is TRBJ1-1, the V gene TRBV19; no clear D. Germline V gene sequence: CDR1 LNHDA, CDR2 SQIVND (reference sequence). Trimming pared 5 bases from V and 0 bases from J, leaving 13 bases between. The CDR3 has 15 residues. This CDR3 reads CASSLQSGLNTEAFF. The CDR3 nucleotides are TGTGCCAGTAGTCTCCAGTCCGGACTGAACACTGAAGCTTTCTTT.

This clonotype was picked up many times. The CDR3 loop is CASSRYSTSSNQPQHF. CDR3 nucleotides: TGTGCCAGCAGTCGTTACTCAACTTCAAGCAATCAGCCCCAGCATTTT. The chain joins TRBV6-5 to TRBJ1-5, with unresolved D. The germline V gene encodes CDR1 MNHEY and CDR2 SVGAGI. The length of the CDR3 is 16 residues. V dropped 5 bases and J dropped 1 base, with 15 bases sitting between them.

The CDR3 loop is CATSDSSGYEQYF. The CDR3 coding sequence is TGTGCCACCAGTGATTCCTCAGGTTACGAGCAGTACTTC. This chain uses TRBV24-1 with TRBJ2-7; no clear D gene. The CDR3 loop spans 13 amino acids. V was cut by 2 bases and J by 4 bases, with 8 bases left in between. Germline V gene data show CDR1 as KGHDR and CDR2 as SFDVKD.

This clonotype appeared many times. The gene calls are TRBV29-1 and TRBJ1-1; TRBD1 might be the D (5 bases). Germline V gene sequence: CDR1 SQVTM, CDR2 ANQGSEA. Between the trimmed V and J ends, which lost 7 bases and 1 base, there was a span of 13 bases. The CDR3 loop spans 13 amino acids. The CDR3 DNA reads TGCAGCGCGCGCCGGGACCGGAACACTGAAGCTTTCTTT. Amino acids: CSARRDRNTEAFF. Complete variable domain (other parts from reference TRBV29-1 and TRBJ1-1): SAVISQKPSRDICQRGTSLTIQCQVDSQVTMMFWYRQQPGQSLTLIATANQGSEATYESGFVIDKFPISRPNLTFSTLTVSNMSPEDSSIYLCSARRDRNTEAFFGQGTRLTVV.

This clonotype was detected ten times or more. CDR3 loop: CATSSAGQPQHF. DNA of the CDR3: TGTGCCACCAGCAGTGCAGGTCAGCCCCAGCATTTT. J is TRBJ1-5 and V is TRBV15; no definite D call. This CDR3 comprises 12 residues. CDR1 and CDR2 from the germline V gene are LNHNV and YYDKDF (reference sequence). V was trimmed by 3 bases and J by 6 bases, leaving 6 bases between them.

This clonotype was counted at least ten times. The chain joins TRBV25-1 to TRBJ2-5, with D perhaps TRBD1 (6 bases). Trimming took 2 bases from V and 0 from J, leaving 16 bases between them. The CDR3 covers 17 residues. From germline, CDR1 is MGHDK and CDR2 SYGVNS. The CDR3 coding sequence is TGTGCCAGCAGTGAAGGGGGCCTCGGGGTGTACCAAGAGACCCAGTACTTC. Protein product: CASSEGGLGVYQETQYF.

This clonotype was counted at least ten times. J is TRBJ1-1 and V is TRBV13; possibly TRBD1 for D (5 bases). The CDR3 has 14 residues. V lost 3 bases and J 3 bases, leaving 11 bases between the germline ends. CDR1 is PRHDT and CDR2 is FYEKMQ in the germline V gene (reference sequence). The CDR3 here is CASSLGVAHTEAFF. The CDR3 nucleotides are TGTGCCAGCAGCTTGGGGGTCGCGCACACTGAAGCTTTCTTT. Full variable domain (rest looked up from reference TRBV13 and TRBJ1-1): AAGVIQSPRHLIKEKRETATLKCYPIPRHDTVYWYQQGPGQDPQFLISFYEKMQSDKGSIPDRFSAQQFSDYHSELNMSSLELGDSALYFCASSLGVAHTEAFFGQGTRLTVV.

In regard to this clonotype: A read error may produce the germline difference seen at one junction end. V usage is TRBV6-1 and J usage is TRBJ1-1, with a weak D call TRBD1 (5 bases). The V gene's germline CDR1 is MNHNS and CDR2 SASEGT. The CDR3 consists of 14 residues. The CDR3 region has the DNA TGTGCCAGCAGTGAAGGGGGCTTAAGCACTGAAGCCTTCTTT. Its protein is CASSEGGLSTEAFF.

The J gene is TRBJ2-7, the V gene TRBV6-2 or TRBV6-3, with D unclear. This CDR3 comprises 11 residues. V was pared by 7 bases and J by 4 bases, with 8 bases between. Per the germline V gene, CDR1 is MNHEY and CDR2 is SVGEGT. The CDR3 DNA is TGTGCCAGCACGGGTTTTTACGAGCAGTACTTC. Its translation: CASTGFYEQYF.

This clonotype was recorded at least ten times. The rearrangement uses TRBV6-5 and TRBJ2-7, with D hard to call. CDR3 size: 13 residues. Trimming left V 7 bases short and J 2 bases short, with 12 bases between. Germline assignment: CDR1 MNHEY and CDR2 SVGAGI. CDR3 coding DNA: TGTGCCAGCACGGACCTGAGGACCTACGAGCAGTACTTC. This encodes CASTDLRTYEQYF.

This clonotype was picked up many times. The gene calls are TRBV19 and TRBJ1-1, with D perhaps matching TRBD1 (5 bases). V was cut by 3 bases and J by 1 base, with 9 bases left in between. This CDR3 has 14 amino acids. Per germline, CDR1 LNHDA and CDR2 SQIVND (reference sequence). In DNA, the CDR3 is TGTGCCAGTAGTATTCTGCAGGGGAACACTGAAGCTTTCTTT. This sequence encodes CASSILQGNTEAFF.

This clonotype has at least ten counts. V usage is TRBV20-1 and J usage is TRBJ2-7, with 14 bases aligning to TRBD2. The CDR3 runs 15 residues. V was clipped by 3 bases and J by 2 bases; unmatched bases: 3. The germline gives CDR1 DFQATT, CDR2 SNEGSKA (reference sequence). The CDR3 DNA follows: TGCAGTGCTAGGGGACTAGCGGGGGTTCCCTACGAGCAGTACTTC. It is translated as CSARGLAGVPYEQYF.